A single sample is the source of the 14 T cell receptor beta chains below, sequenced in a study of cytomegalovirus exposure and HLA in healthy donors. Use of 60 Vbeta and 13 Jbeta primers characterized the PCR. The table came from immunoSEQ multiplex PCR; TCRdb's copy has only in-frame clones and leaves some out. The data hold around 110,000 clones, with roughly 76% observed a single time. The sample comprised PBMCs. Every receptor here comes from a man in his thirties or forties in good health and CMV-seronegative.

For the CDR3, the DNA is TGTGCCAGCAGGGAGGGACAGGGGACGGATACGCAGTATTTT. Translating it yields CASREGQGTDTQYF. The rearrangement links TRBV6-5 to TRBJ2-3, with TRBD1 matching over 10 bases. The trim removed 6 bases at V and 6 bases at J, leaving 6 bases unmatched. Germline-derived CDR1 and CDR2 are MNHEY and SVGAGI. The CDR3 sequence is 14 residues long.

This chain joins TRBV5-1 and TRBJ2-7, with TRBD1 matching over 7 bases. V trimming: 1 base; J trimming: 2 bases; junction bases outside the gene matches: 9. In germline, CDR1 is SGHRS, CDR2 YFSETQ. The CDR3 has 16 amino acids. In DNA, the CDR3 is TGCGCCAGCAGCTTGCAGACAGGGACCTTTCCCTACGAGCAGTACTTC. It codes for CASSLQTGTFPYEQYF.

The CDR3 sequence is CASSPLGTSAGRETQYF. The CDR3 coding sequence is TGCGCCAGCAGCCCCCTAGGGACTAGCGCCGGGAGGGAGACCCAGTACTTC. The J gene is TRBJ2-5, the V gene TRBV5-1; 10 bases are shared with TRBD2. The CDR3 sequence is 17 residues long. CDR1 is SGHRS and CDR2 is YFSETQ in the germline V gene. V was pared by 4 bases and J by 5 bases, with 14 bases of the junction left unmatched.

This chain links TRBV18 with TRBJ2-5, with D possibly TRBD2 on 6 matching bases. V shed 2 bases and J shed 1 base, with 11 bases lying between them. CDR1 and CDR2 (germline): KGHSH, LQKENI. CDR3 size: 15 residues. For the CDR3, the DNA is TGTGCCAGCTCACCAACTGCGGGGTTCCAAGAGACCCAGTACTTC. Protein product: CASSPTAGFQETQYF.

V and J are TRBV28 and TRBJ2-7, with 7 bases fitting TRBD1. V lost 7 bases and J lost 0; bases outside the gene matches: 6. From germline, CDR1 is MDHEN and CDR2 SYDVKM. CDR3 length equals 14 residues. CDR3 nucleotide sequence: TGTGCCAGCAACTACAGGGGCCACTCCTACGAGCAGTACTTC. Translating gives CASNYRGHSYEQYF.

The V and J genes are TRBV28 and TRBJ1-1; D is perhaps TRBD1 (6 bases). Deletions cut 2 bases from V and 4 bases from J, with 14 bases between. Germline values: CDR1 MDHEN, CDR2 SYDVKM. The CDR3 is 15 amino acids. The CDR3 DNA follows: TGTGCCAGCAGTTTAATTGGGGGCTTGGGCACTGAAGCTTTCTTT. Residues: CASSLIGGLGTEAFF.

This chain connects TRBV5-1 to TRBJ1-3; no clear D. The CDR3 length is 15 residues. Germline V gene sequence: CDR1 SGHRS, CDR2 YFSETQ. V was clipped by 6 bases and J by 1 base, with 14 bases between them. In nucleotides, the CDR3 is TGCGCCAGCACCGATCCGCGGCCATCTGGAAACACCATATATTTT. Translating it yields CASTDPRPSGNTIYF.

The CDR3 reads CASSWEPAGAYEQYF. The CDR3 DNA follows: TGTGCCAGCAGCTGGGAACCAGCGGGGGCCTACGAGCAGTACTTC. V gene TRBV11-2 combines with J gene TRBJ2-7; 8 bases align to TRBD2. In germline, CDR1 is SGHAT, CDR2 FQNNGV. The trim removed 4 bases at V and 2 bases at J, leaving 7 bases unmatched. This CDR3 is built from 15 residues. Complete variable domain (other parts from reference TRBV11-2 and TRBJ2-7): EAGVAQSPRYKIIEKRQSVAFWCNPISGHATLYWYQQILGQGPKLLIQFQNNGVVDDSQLPKDRFSAERLKGVDSTLKIQPAKLEDSAVYLCASSWEPAGAYEQYFGPGTRLTVT.

The gene calls are TRBV5-6 and TRBJ2-2; 9 nucleotides align to TRBD2. The germline gives CDR1 SGHDT, CDR2 YYEEEE. Losses at the gene ends were 0 bases for V and 2 bases for J; bases not matched to a gene: 5. The CDR3 runs 17 residues. The CDR3 bases are TGTGCCAGCAGCTTGGTCAGGGGACTAGCCAACACCGGGGAGCTGTTTTTT. This translates into CASSLVRGLANTGELFF.

The gene calls are TRBV27 and TRBJ2-3; TRBD1 is a possible D gene (6 bases). The CDR3 has 17 amino acids. Trimming stripped 5 bases from V and 5 bases from J, with 23 bases between. From germline, CDR1 is MNHEY and CDR2 SMNVEV (reference sequence). The CDR3 reads CASSPYLTPGAGDTQYF. The CDR3 DNA reads TGTGCCAGCAGTCCCTATTTAACCCCAGGGGCGGGAGATACGCAGTATTTT.

A few counts support this clone. The chain links TRBV19 to TRBJ2-1, with TRBD1 matching 10 bases. The CDR3 consists of 15 residues. The V gene end was trimmed by 7 bases and the J gene end by 5 bases; junction bases not matched to a gene: 8. Germline CDR1 is LNHDA and CDR2 is SQIVND (reference sequence). CDR3 in DNA: TGTGCCAGTACCTCGACAGGGGGCGCGGACAATGAGCAGTTCTTC. This translates into CASTSTGGADNEQFF.

CDR3 coding DNA: TGTGCCAGCAGCGCTGCCAGGGGAACCGGGGAGCTGTTTTTT. Translation: CASSAARGTGELFF. The chain employs TRBV9 and TRBJ2-2, with D maybe TRBD1 (6 bases). Germline V gene lookup returns CDR1 SGDLS and CDR2 YYNGEE. The CDR3 extends over 14 amino acids. The V gene lost 3 bases and the J gene lost 5 bases, with 11 bases spanning the gap.

The CDR3 loop is CASSMGRGAEAFF. The CDR3 nucleotides are TGTGCCAGTAGTATGGGAAGGGGTGCTGAAGCTTTCTTT. The rearrangement uses TRBV19 and TRBJ1-1, with D tentatively TRBD1 (5 bases). Germline V lookup: CDR1 LNHDA, CDR2 SQIVND (reference sequence). The CDR3 runs to 13 residues. V was trimmed by 3 bases and J by 6 bases, leaving 11 bases between them.

The chain is built from TRBV5-1 and TRBJ2-3; TRBD2 agrees at 11 bases. CDR3 length: 15 amino acids. The junction had 1 base not matched to a gene; V was cut back by 2 bases and J by 2 bases. CDR1 SGHRS and CDR2 YFSETQ come from the germline V gene. The CDR3 region is CASSFSGGDTDTQYF. The DNA of the CDR3 is TGCGCCAGCAGCTTTAGCGGGGGGGACACAGATACGCAGTATTTT.